This is a list of T cell receptor beta chains from one sample in a study of vaccination and CD4 T cells after COVID-19. TCRdb called the PCR reads again in MiXCR, with one record for every CDR3 protein. There are some 7,200 distinct CDR3 sequences in the sample; roughly two fifths occur only once, and less than 30% lies in the top ten. The antigens these receptors bind are not known. Source material: CD4+ T cells from blood, cultured in vitro. The source of these receptors is a human donor in good health. The CDR3 runs from the conserved cysteine through the conserved F or W. Each record gives: D gene, J gene, clone size, V gene, CDR3 DNA, CDR3 protein. A D gene is named only where the DNA matches it firmly. Size values are once, few and many counts, or a class for expanded clones, and some rows have none.

TRBD1 | TRBJ1-1 | . | TRBV20-1 | TGCAGTGCTAGTTCGGGCAGGCAGGGGGCTGAAGCTTTCTTT | CSASSGRQGAEAFF
. | TRBJ1-1 | few | TRBV7-9 | TGTGCCAGCAGCTCTGCGGCCGCAAACACTGAAGCTTTCTTT | CASSSAAANTEAFF
TRBD2 | TRBJ2-5 | . | TRBV2 | TGTGCCAAGGGACTAGCGGGAGGAGAGACCCAGTACTTC | CAKGLAGGETQYF
. | TRBJ1-5 | . | TRBV10-3 | TGTGCCATCAGTGAGTCGCTGATCAATCAGGGATCGGGCCAGCCCCAGCATTTT | CAISESLINQGSGQPQHF
. | TRBJ2-1 | . | TRBV6-4 | TGTGCCAGCAGTGCCGGGACAAACAATGAGCAGTTCTTC | CASSAGTNNEQFF
. | TRBJ1-2 | few | TRBV6-1 | TGTGCCAGCATCCCCGGGCCAAACCTCTATGGCTACACCTTC | CASIPGPNLYGYTF
. | TRBJ1-2 | . | TRBV6-2/TRBV6-3 | TGTGCCAGCAGTTACTCGAAGGCAGCCTATGGCTACACCTTC | CASSYSKAAYGYTF
TRBD1 | TRBJ1-6 | . | TRBV9 | TGTGCCAGCAGCGCGACAGGGGCGAATTCACCCCTCCACTTT | CASSATGANSPLHF
. | TRBJ2-2 | . | TRBV7-9 | TGTGCCAGCAGCTTAGACCGGACGGCCGGGGAGCTGTTTTTT | CASSLDRTAGELFF
. | TRBJ1-5 | few | TRBV28 | TGTGCCAGCAGTTTGAGTAGCAATCAGCCCCAGCATTTT | CASSLSSNQPQHF
TRBD2 | TRBJ2-7 | few | TRBV11-2 | TGTGCCAGCAGCTTAGCTGGACTAGCGCAATCCTACGAGCAGTACTTC | CASSLAGLAQSYEQYF
. | TRBJ1-5 | few | TRBV19 | TGTGCCAGTACTGTTCGTTTCCCATCAGGCAATCAGCCCCAGCATTTT | CASTVRFPSGNQPQHF
. | TRBJ2-3 | . | TRBV7-2 | TGTGCCAGCAGCCTCATTGCAGGAGATACGCAGTATTTT | CASSLIAGDTQYF
. | TRBJ1-1 | . | TRBV27 | TGTGCCAGCAGTTCTCAAAGAAGACACGTCGAAGCTTTCTTT | CASSSQRRHVEAFF
. | TRBJ2-7 | few | TRBV7-2 | TGTGCCAGCAGCTTAGGGGCTTCCTACGAGCAGTACTTC | CASSLGASYEQYF
. | TRBJ1-1 | few | TRBV7-6 | TGTGCCAGCAGCTTAGCGGTCGGCGGCACTGAAGCTTTCTTT | CASSLAVGGTEAFF
. | TRBJ1-1 | few | TRBV12-3/TRBV12-4 | TGTGCCAGCAGCGGAAACCAGGGGAGAGAAGCTTTCTTT | CASSGNQGREAFF
. | TRBJ1-2 | few | TRBV21-1 | TGTGCCAGCAGCAACAGACAGGGTAACTATGGCTACACCTTC | CASSNRQGNYGYTF
. | TRBJ2-3 | . | TRBV6-2/TRBV6-3 | TGTGCCAGCAGTTACTCGTACAGGGACGGCACAGATACGCAGTATTTT | CASSYSYRDGTDTQYF
. | TRBJ1-6 | few | TRBV6-2/TRBV6-3 | TGTGCCAGCAGTTACGATCCCATGAAGACAGGAAGCTCCTATAATTCACCCCTCCACTTT | CASSYDPMKTGSSYNSPLHF
. | TRBJ1-2 | once | TRBV19 | TGTGCCAGTAACCATATGGTATGGGACACCAATCGGATCGGCTACACCTTC | CASNHMVWDTNRIGYTF
TRBD1 | TRBJ1-4 | . | TRBV20-1 | TGCAGTGCCTCTCAGACAGGGGTGGGGGAAAAACTGTTTTTT | CSASQTGVGEKLFF
. | TRBJ2-7 | . | TRBV27 | TGTGCCAGCAGTCCCAGGGGGGGCTACGAGCAGTACTTC | CASSPRGGYEQYF
TRBD1 | TRBJ1-1 | . | TRBV7-9 | TGTGCCAGCAGCTTTCGGACAGGGAGCACTGAAGCTTTCTTT | CASSFRTGSTEAFF
. | TRBJ1-1 | few | TRBV23-1 | TGCGCCAGCAGTCAATCTCGTAAGGGACTTAGTGAAGCTTTCTTT | CASSQSRKGLSEAFF
. | TRBJ1-5 | . | TRBV30 | TGTGCCTGGAGTGCGGGAAGCAATCAGCCCCAGCATTTT | CAWSAGSNQPQHF
. | TRBJ1-3 | . | TRBV6-2/TRBV6-3 | TGTGCCAGCAGCCCCACGTATTCTGGAAACACCATATATTTT | CASSPTYSGNTIYF
. | TRBJ1-2 | few | TRBV11-2 | TGTGCCAGCAGCTTGCTCGGGGGCTATGGCTACACCTTC | CASSLLGGYGYTF
. | TRBJ1-1 | . | TRBV5-1 | TGCGCCAGCAGCTTGAGTATAACGAACACTGAAGCTTTCTTT | CASSLSITNTEAFF
TRBD1 | TRBJ2-3 | . | TRBV6-1 | TGTGCCAGCAGTCACGGGACAGGGGGCGGCACAGATACGCAGTATTTT | CASSHGTGGGTDTQYF
. | TRBJ1-5 | . | TRBV19 | TGTGCCAGTCGCGCAGGCTATCAGCCCCAGCATTTT | CASRAGYQPQHF
TRBD1 | TRBJ1-2 | . | TRBV14 | TGTGCCAGCAGCCCCGGACAGGGGAACTATGGCTACACCTTC | CASSPGQGNYGYTF
. | TRBJ1-2 | . | TRBV20-1 | TGCAGTGCTAGGATGGCTAACTATGGCTACACCTTC | CSARMANYGYTF
. | TRBJ2-7 | . | TRBV2 | TGTGCCAGCAGTGAACGTTACGAGCAGTACTTC | CASSERYEQYF
. | TRBJ1-2 | . | TRBV19 | TGTGCCAGTAGTATTATCACAGGTCGATCACCCTATGGCTACACCTTC | CASSIITGRSPYGYTF
TRBD1 | TRBJ2-1 | . | TRBV6-1 | TGTGCCAGCACCGTGGACAGGACGCAGTTCTTC | CASTVDRTQFF
TRBD2 | TRBJ2-7 | . | TRBV20-1 | TGCAGTGCTAGAGATAGCGGGGGACCCTCCTACGAGCAGTACTTC | CSARDSGGPSYEQYF
TRBD2 | TRBJ2-7 | few | TRBV6-2/TRBV6-3 | TGTGCCAGCAGTTACAGGGCTAGCGGGGACTCCTACGAGCAGTACTTC | CASSYRASGDSYEQYF
. | TRBJ2-2 | few | TRBV15 | TGTGCCACCAGGGGGTTCCTGCGCACCGGGGAGCTGTTTTTT | CATRGFLRTGELFF
. | TRBJ1-1 | large | TRBV6-2/TRBV6-3 | TGTGCCAGCAGTTACGAGGGCTTAGGGGCTTTCTTT | CASSYEGLGAFF
. | TRBJ2-7 | . | TRBV6-5 | TGTGCCAGCAGTTACCCCCGGACCTCGAAGCAGTACTTC | CASSYPRTSKQYF
TRBD1 | TRBJ2-7 | . | TRBV5-1 | TGCGCCAGCAGCTTGGGACAGGGGGGTTTCGAGCAGTACTTC | CASSLGQGGFEQYF
. | TRBJ1-1 | . | TRBV6-1 | TGTGCCAGCAGTGAAGCGTGGCAGGCGGAGGGGAGCACTGAAGCTTTCTTT | CASSEAWQAEGSTEAFF
TRBD1 | TRBJ1-1 | . | TRBV2 | TGTGCCAGCAGTGAAGGGGCAGGGGGTGCTTTCTTT | CASSEGAGGAFF
. | TRBJ2-2 | . | TRBV28 | TGTGCCAGCAGTTATCCGGGCAGGGCCTCCGGGGAGCTGTTTTTT | CASSYPGRASGELFF
. | TRBJ2-4 | . | TRBV19 | TGTGCCAGTAGTATCTCTCTGGGAGTCCGGCAGCAAAACATTCAGTACTTC | CASSISLGVRQQNIQYF
TRBD2 | TRBJ2-6 | . | TRBV7-7 | TGTGCCAGCAGCCCCGGGACTACTGGGGCCAACGTCCTGACTTTC | CASSPGTTGANVLTF
. | TRBJ1-2 | . | TRBV5-8 | TGTGCCAGCAGCCGAATACAGGGCCAGTATGGCTACACCTTC | CASSRIQGQYGYTF
TRBD1 | TRBJ2-5 | . | TRBV2 | TGTGCCAGCAGTGAGCTCAGGACAGGGGGCTTCGAGACCCAGTACTTC | CASSELRTGGFETQYF
. | TRBJ2-7 | . | TRBV27 | TGTGCCAGCAGTTTATCGCGGGGGTCACAGGGAATCCGCGAGCAGTACTTC | CASSLSRGSQGIREQYF
TRBD1 | TRBJ1-5 | few | TRBV6-2/TRBV6-3 | TGTGCCAGCAGCCCCCGGACAGGGGATAGCAATCAGCCCCAGCATTTT | CASSPRTGDSNQPQHF
. | TRBJ2-3 | . | TRBV20-1 | TGCAGTGCCACGAGTGCGATGCCTCAGGATACGCAGTATTTT | CSATSAMPQDTQYF
. | TRBJ1-2 | . | TRBV11-2 | TGTGCCAGCAGCTTAGAAAGGACTCGTTTCGAGGGCTACACCTTC | CASSLERTRFEGYTF
. | TRBJ1-1 | . | TRBV19 | TGTGCCAGTAGTCGGGCGGGTGATGAAGCTTTCTTT | CASSRAGDEAFF
. | TRBJ2-7 | few | TRBV7-8 | TGTGCCAGCAGCTCCTATCAAAGGGGAGCGGATTTCTACGAGCAGTACTTC | CASSSYQRGADFYEQYF
. | TRBJ1-2 | . | TRBV4-3 | TGCGCCAGCAGCCAAGGGATTAAGGGCTTCAGCTATGGCTACACCTTC | CASSQGIKGFSYGYTF
. | TRBJ1-5 | . | TRBV28 | TGTGCCAGCAGCCCGAGTTATAGCAATCAGCCCCAGCATTTT | CASSPSYSNQPQHF
. | TRBJ1-3 | few | TRBV7-6 | TGTGCCAGCAGCTCCGGCGGGCTACGGACCTCTGGAAACACCATATATTTT | CASSSGGLRTSGNTIYF
TRBD1 | TRBJ2-3 | . | TRBV12-3/TRBV12-4 | TGTGCCAGCAGTGGACAGGGATGGGGCACAGATACGCAGTATTTT | CASSGQGWGTDTQYF
. | TRBJ1-1 | . | TRBV6-1 | TGTGCCAGCAGCCCGGGGAACACTGAAGCTTTCTTT | CASSPGNTEAFF